These 20 T cell receptor beta chains came from one sample sequenced in a study of Ad26.COV2.S vaccination and SARS-CoV-2 variants. The treatment here: over 15 received Ad26.COV2.S at low or high dose, single or two shots; 5 received placebo; per-sample allocation not given. Day 63 following the first vaccine or placebo injection was when the samples were taken. Produced via immunoSEQ multiplex PCR; TCRdb's table is partial and in-frame only. Of about 350,000 clones listed, roughly 85% are singletons. The specimen comprised peripheral blood, sampled in a trial of Ad26.COV2.S vaccine versus placebo. The receptors shown here come from a person aged 18-60 years who received the Ad26.COV2.S COVID-19 vaccine or a placebo.

V and J are TRBV5-1 and TRBJ1-4, with 7 bases aligning to TRBD1. CDR1 and CDR2 from the germline V gene are SGHRS and YFSETQ. CDR3 length: 15 residues. V was clipped by 1 base and J by 8 bases; unmatched bases: 8. For the CDR3, the DNA is TGCGCCAGCAGCTTGCTTGGGGACAGAGGCGAAAAACTGTTTTTT. Translation gives CASSLLGDRGEKLFF.

The chain combines TRBV28 with TRBJ1-5, with D unclear. V gave up 4 bases and J gave up 7 bases, with 14 bases separating them. The CDR3 runs to 14 residues. In germline, CDR1 is MDHEN, CDR2 SYDVKM. The CDR3: CASSSHNGGQPQHF. For the CDR3, the DNA is TGTGCCAGCAGTTCCCACAACGGAGGACAGCCCCAGCATTTT. Based on the CDR3 plus reference TRBV28 and TRBJ1-5, the full variable domain is DVKVTQSSRYLVKRTGEKVFLECVQDMDHENMFWYRQDPGLGLRLIYFSYDVKMKEKGDIPEGYSVSREKKERFSLILESASTNQTSMYLCASSSHNGGQPQHFGDGTRLSIL.

The J gene is TRBJ2-7, the V gene TRBV2, with 7 positions matching TRBD2. The trim removed 4 bases at V and 6 bases at J, leaving 6 bases unmatched. Germline V CDR1 and CDR2: SNHLY, FYNNEI. The CDR3 covers 13 residues. The CDR3 region is CASSVAGDGEQYF. In DNA, the CDR3 is TGTGCCAGCAGTGTGGCGGGAGATGGCGAGCAGTACTTC.

CDR3 sequence: CASSQEGGGRSYNSPLHF. CDR3 sequence (DNA): TGTGCCAGCAGCCAAGAGGGCGGGGGCAGGTCCTATAATTCACCCCTCCACTTT. This rearrangement joins TRBV3-1 (or the pseudogene TRBV3-2) to TRBJ1-6; tentatively, D is TRBD1 (6 bases). Germline loops: CDR1 LGHDT, CDR2 YNNKEL (reference sequence). This CDR3 is built from 18 residues. The ends were cut back, 0 bases at V and 1 base at J, with 13 bases in the middle.

The CDR3 DNA sequence: TGTGCCAGCAGCTCGCAGGGGCAGCCCCAGCATTTT. It is translated as CASSSQGQPQHF. The chain links TRBV11-2 to TRBJ1-5, with D maybe TRBD1 (6 bases). Germline assignment: CDR1 SGHAT and CDR2 FQNNGV. The CDR3 sequence is 12 residues long. V dropped 4 bases and J dropped 7 bases, with 8 bases sitting between them.

CDR3 in amino acids: CSVASPLLGETQYF. The CDR3 DNA reads as TGCAGCGTTGCTAGCCCCCTCCTCGGGGAGACCCAGTACTTC. The chain employs TRBV29-1 and TRBJ2-5, with a possible D match to TRBD2 (5 bases). Trimming shortened V by 4 bases and J by 5 bases, and 17 bases separated the two germline ends. Germline V CDR1 and CDR2: SQVTM, ANQGSEA. The CDR3 contains 14 residues.

The chain combines TRBV27 with TRBJ2-1; possible D gene TRBD1, 6 bases. V shed 1 base and J shed 2 bases, with 12 bases lying between them. Germline V CDR1 and CDR2: MNHEY, SMNVEV (reference sequence). The length of the CDR3 is 16 residues. CDR3 region: CASSLWPWGPYNEQFF. CDR3 nucleotides: TGTGCCAGCAGTTTATGGCCATGGGGGCCCTACAATGAGCAGTTCTTC.

The chain employs TRBV9 and TRBJ2-7; perhaps TRBD2 as D (5 bases). Germline V gene data show CDR1 as SGDLS and CDR2 as YYNGEE. The V end lost 0 bases, the J end lost 4 bases, and 11 bases lay between the germline ends. CDR3 length equals 14 residues. In nucleotides, the CDR3 is TGTGCCAGCAGCGTAGCATCAGGCGGGTACGAGCAGTACTTC. It is translated as CASSVASGGYEQYF.

There are a few counts of this clone. V is TRBV7-6 and J is TRBJ1-1, with D uncertain. Germline values: CDR1 SGHVS, CDR2 FNYEAQ. Trimming stripped 4 bases from V and 5 bases from J, with 8 bases between. The CDR3 covers 12 residues. The CDR3 coding sequence is TGTGCCAGCAGCTCATACTCAACTGAAGCTTTCTTT. This gives the protein CASSSYSTEAFF.

This clone was counted many times. Here the CDR3 DNA reads TGCGCCAGCAGTGAGTCGTGGGGGAACACTGAAGCTTTCTTT. This encodes CASSESWGNTEAFF. The chain employs TRBV10-1 and TRBJ1-1; D gene uncertain. V was clipped by 0 bases and J by 1 base, with 6 bases between them. CDR1 is WNHNN, CDR2 SYGVQD, per germline (reference sequence). There are 14 residues in the CDR3.

The chain carries TRBV5-6 and TRBJ1-1, with a weak D call TRBD1 (5 bases). Germline CDR1 and CDR2: SGHDT and YYEEEE. V lost 4 bases, J lost 3 bases, and 19 bases lay in between. There are 16 residues in the CDR3. CDR3 DNA sequence: TGTGCCAGCAGCCACGACGGGGAGGGGACGGACACTGAAGCTTTCTTT. The encoded protein is CASSHDGEGTDTEAFF. The full variable domain, with the rest looked up from reference TRBV5-6 and TRBJ1-1, is DAGVTQSPTHLIKTRGQQVTLRCSPKSGHDTVSWYQQALGQGPQFIFQYYEEEERQRGNFPDRFSGHQFPNYSSELNVNALLLGDSALYLCASSHDGEGTDTEAFFGQGTRLTVV.

The V call is TRBV7-6, the J call TRBJ1-1, with D unresolved. The CDR3 length is 14 residues. V lost 3 bases, J lost 3 bases, and 11 bases lay in between. CDR1 and CDR2 (germline): SGHVS, FNYEAQ. The CDR3 region has the DNA TGTGCCAGCAGCTTCCTTCAGGCGGACACTGAAGCTTTCTTT. Translation gives CASSFLQADTEAFF.

The gene calls are TRBV5-1 and TRBJ2-5; weak D call: TRBD1 (5 bases). Germline CDR1 reads SGHRS; CDR2 reads YFSETQ. CDR3 size: 14 residues. Trimming took off 4 bases at V and 5 bases at J, with 15 bases between the two ends. CDR3 sequence: CASSPLGVEETQYF. CDR3 nucleotides: TGCGCCAGCAGCCCGCTAGGGGTTGAGGAGACCCAGTACTTC.

The rearrangement links TRBV19 to TRBJ1-5; TRBD1 matches at 7 bases. The germline V gene encodes CDR1 LNHDA and CDR2 SQIVND (reference sequence). Losses at the gene ends were 5 bases for V and 0 bases for J; bases not matched to a gene: 4. This CDR3 is 15 amino acids long. The DNA of the CDR3 is TGTGCCAGTAGTTCGGGACAGCTTAGCAATCAGCCCCAGCATTTT. It is translated as CASSSGQLSNQPQHF. Based on the CDR3 plus reference TRBV19 and TRBJ1-5, the full variable domain is DGGITQSPKYLFRKEGQNVTLSCEQNLNHDAMYWYRQDPGQGLRLIYYSQIVNDFQKGDIAEGYSVSREKKESFPLTVTSAQKNPTAFYLCASSSGQLSNQPQHFGDGTRLSIL.

Only a few counts were recorded for this clone. The J gene is TRBJ1-2, the V gene TRBV5-4; maybe TRBD1 (5 bases). CDR3 length: 13 amino acids. The V and J ends lost 4 bases and 8 bases respectively, with 15 bases between them. Germline V gene sequence: CDR1 SGHNT, CDR2 YYREEE (reference sequence). The CDR3 region is CASSGTRTSGYTF. CDR3 coding DNA: TGTGCCAGCAGCGGGACGCGGACCAGCGGCTACACCTTC.

The V gene is TRBV27, the J gene TRBJ2-3; D not resolved. Germline CDR1 is MNHEY and CDR2 is SMNVEV (reference sequence). Trimming took 5 bases from V and 7 from J, leaving 19 bases between them. The CDR3 covers 15 residues. The CDR3 loop is CASSPQDSGRNTQYF. CDR3 nucleotide sequence: TGTGCCAGCAGTCCCCAAGACTCCGGACGAAATACGCAGTATTTT.

The chain is built from TRBV10-3 and TRBJ2-7; a weak D match, TRBD1 (6 bases). V was cut by 11 bases and J by 3 bases, with 17 bases left in between. CDR1 and CDR2 from the germline V gene are ENHRY and SYGVKD. The CDR3 extends over 13 amino acids. The CDR3 protein is CAHTDKGDYEQYF. The CDR3 bases are TGTGCCCACACCGATAAGGGGGACTACGAGCAGTACTTC.

The chain recombines TRBV11-2 with TRBJ2-7; D unclear. CDR1 and CDR2 from the germline V gene are SGHAT and FQNNGV. V shed 2 bases and J shed 3 bases, with 5 bases lying between them. This CDR3 is built from 12 residues. The CDR3 coding sequence is TGTGCCAGCAGCTTATCTATCTACGAGCAGTACTTC. This encodes CASSLSIYEQYF.

This chain uses TRBV4-3 with TRBJ2-6; D is ambiguous. Germline V gene sequence: CDR1 LGHNA, CDR2 YSLEER. The ends were cut back, 3 bases at V and 2 bases at J, with 8 bases in the middle. The CDR3 is 15 amino acids. This chain's CDR3 is CASSHGRAGANVLTF. DNA for the CDR3: TGCGCCAGCAGCCACGGACGGGCTGGGGCCAACGTCCTGACTTTC.

V is TRBV5-6 and J is TRBJ2-3; 9 bases line up with TRBD2. V shed 3 bases, J shed 0 bases, and the junction held 11 bases outside the gene matches. CDR1 is SGHDT, CDR2 YYEEEE, per germline. This CDR3 comprises 18 residues. CDR3 protein: CASSSLAGAIPSTDTQYF. The CDR3 DNA sequence: TGTGCCAGCAGCTCGTTAGCGGGAGCAATACCCAGCACAGATACGCAGTATTTT.